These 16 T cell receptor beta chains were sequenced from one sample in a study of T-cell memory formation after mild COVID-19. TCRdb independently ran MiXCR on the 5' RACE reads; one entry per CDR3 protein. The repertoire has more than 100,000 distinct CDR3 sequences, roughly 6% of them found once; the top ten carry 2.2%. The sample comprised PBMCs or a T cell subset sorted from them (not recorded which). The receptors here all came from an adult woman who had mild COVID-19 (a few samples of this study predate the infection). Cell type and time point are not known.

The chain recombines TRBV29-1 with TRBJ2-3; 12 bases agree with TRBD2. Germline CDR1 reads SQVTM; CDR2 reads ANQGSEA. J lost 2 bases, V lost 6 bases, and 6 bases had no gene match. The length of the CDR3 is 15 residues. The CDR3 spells CSVIASGRATDTQYF. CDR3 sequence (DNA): TGCAGCGTGATCGCTAGCGGGAGGGCCACAGATACGCAGTATTTT.

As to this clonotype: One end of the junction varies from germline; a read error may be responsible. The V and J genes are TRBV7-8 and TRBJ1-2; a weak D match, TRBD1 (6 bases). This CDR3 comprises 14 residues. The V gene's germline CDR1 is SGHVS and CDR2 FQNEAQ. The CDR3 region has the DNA TGTGCCAGCAGCTTAGAGGCAGGGGCCACCACGTTGGTTTTC. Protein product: CASSLEAGATTLVF.

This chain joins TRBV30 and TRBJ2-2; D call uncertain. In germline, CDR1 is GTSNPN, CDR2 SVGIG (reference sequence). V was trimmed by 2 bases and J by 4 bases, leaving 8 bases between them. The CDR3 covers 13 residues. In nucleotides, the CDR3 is TGTGCCTGGAGTCGTAGAGGCACCGGGGAGCTGTTTTTT. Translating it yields CAWSRRGTGELFF.

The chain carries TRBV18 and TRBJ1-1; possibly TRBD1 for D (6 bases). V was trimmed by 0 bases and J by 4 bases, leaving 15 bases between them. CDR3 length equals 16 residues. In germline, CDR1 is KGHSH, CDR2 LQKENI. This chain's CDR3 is CASSPPGRGVGTEAFF. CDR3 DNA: TGTGCCAGCTCACCACCGGGAAGGGGGGTTGGCACTGAAGCTTTCTTT.

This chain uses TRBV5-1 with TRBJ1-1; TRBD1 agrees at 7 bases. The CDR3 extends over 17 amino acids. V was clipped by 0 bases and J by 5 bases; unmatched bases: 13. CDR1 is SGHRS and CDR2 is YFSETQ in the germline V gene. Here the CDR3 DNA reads TGCGCCAGCAGCTTGGACGGACAGGTTTTATCCGGAACTGAAGCTTTCTTT. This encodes CASSLDGQVLSGTEAFF.

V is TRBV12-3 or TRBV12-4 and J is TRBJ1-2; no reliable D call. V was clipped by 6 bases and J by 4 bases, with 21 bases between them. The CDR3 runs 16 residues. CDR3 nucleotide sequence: TGTGCCAGCAGCCCGAGGAGGAGAACGACCAGCTATGGCTACACCTTC. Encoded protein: CASSPRRRTTSYGYTF.

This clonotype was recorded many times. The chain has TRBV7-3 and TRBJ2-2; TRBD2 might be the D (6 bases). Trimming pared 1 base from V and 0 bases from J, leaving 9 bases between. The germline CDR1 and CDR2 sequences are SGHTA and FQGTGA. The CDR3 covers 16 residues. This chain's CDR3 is CASSLNGGSNTGELFF. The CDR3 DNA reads TGTGCCAGCAGCTTAAACGGGGGATCGAACACCGGGGAGCTGTTTTTT.

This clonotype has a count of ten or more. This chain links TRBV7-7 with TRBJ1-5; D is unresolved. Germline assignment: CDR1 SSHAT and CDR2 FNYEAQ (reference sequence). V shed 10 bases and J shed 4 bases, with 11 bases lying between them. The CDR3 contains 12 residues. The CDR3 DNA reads TGTGCCACCAGTCCCTGGAATCAGCCCCAGCATTTT. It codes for CATSPWNQPQHF.

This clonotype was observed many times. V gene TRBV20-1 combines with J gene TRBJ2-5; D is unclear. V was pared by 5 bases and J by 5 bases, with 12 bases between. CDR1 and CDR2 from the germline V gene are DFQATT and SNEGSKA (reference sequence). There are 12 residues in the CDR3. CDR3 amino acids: CSAFRLAETQYF. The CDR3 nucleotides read TGCAGTGCTTTCCGATTGGCGGAGACCCAGTACTTC.

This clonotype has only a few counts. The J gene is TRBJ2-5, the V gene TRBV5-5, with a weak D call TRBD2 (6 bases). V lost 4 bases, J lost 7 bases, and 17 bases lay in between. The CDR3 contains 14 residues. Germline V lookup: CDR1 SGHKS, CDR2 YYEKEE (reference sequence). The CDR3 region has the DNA TGTGCCAGCAGCGATATCGAGGCGGGAATGACCCAGTACTTC. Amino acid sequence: CASSDIEAGMTQYF.

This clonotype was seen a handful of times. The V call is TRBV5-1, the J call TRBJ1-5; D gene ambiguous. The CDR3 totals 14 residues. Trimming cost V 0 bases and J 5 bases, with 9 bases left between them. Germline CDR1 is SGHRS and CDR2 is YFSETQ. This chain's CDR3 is CASSLESADQPQHF. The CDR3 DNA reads TGCGCCAGCAGCTTGGAGTCAGCCGATCAGCCCCAGCATTTT.

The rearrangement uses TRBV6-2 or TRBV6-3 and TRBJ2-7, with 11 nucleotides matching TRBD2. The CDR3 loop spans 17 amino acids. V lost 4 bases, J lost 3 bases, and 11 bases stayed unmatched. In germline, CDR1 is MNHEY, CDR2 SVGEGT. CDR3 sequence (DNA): TGTGCCAGCAGTTTCGCCTCGCGACTAGCGGGACTCTACGAGCAGTACTTC. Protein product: CASSFASRLAGLYEQYF.

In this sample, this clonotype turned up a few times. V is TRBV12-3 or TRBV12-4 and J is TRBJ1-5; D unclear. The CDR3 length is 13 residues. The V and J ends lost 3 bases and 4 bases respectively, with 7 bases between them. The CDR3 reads CASSFSTNQPQHF. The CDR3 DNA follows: TGTGCCAGCAGTTTCAGTACTAATCAGCCCCAGCATTTT.

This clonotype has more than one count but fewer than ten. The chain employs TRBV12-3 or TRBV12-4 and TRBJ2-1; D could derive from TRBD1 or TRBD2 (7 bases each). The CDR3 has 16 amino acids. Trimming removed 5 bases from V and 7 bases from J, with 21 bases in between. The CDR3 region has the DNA TGTGCCAGCAGTCAGGGGGGGGGGGCGCCGGGAAATGAGCAGTTCTTC. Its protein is CASSQGGGAPGNEQFF.

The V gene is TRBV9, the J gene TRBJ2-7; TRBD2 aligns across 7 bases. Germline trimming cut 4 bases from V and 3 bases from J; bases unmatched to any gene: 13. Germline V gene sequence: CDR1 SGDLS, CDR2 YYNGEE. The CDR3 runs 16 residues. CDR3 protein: CASSPPQASGIYEQYF. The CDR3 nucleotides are TGTGCCAGCAGCCCACCCCAGGCTAGCGGAATCTACGAGCAGTACTTC. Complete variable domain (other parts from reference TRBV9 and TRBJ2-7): DSGVTQTPKHLITATGQRVTLRCSPRSGDLSVYWYQQSLDQGLQFLIQYYNGEERAKGNILERFSAQQFPDLHSELNLSSLELGDSALYFCASSPPQASGIYEQYFGPGTRLTVT.

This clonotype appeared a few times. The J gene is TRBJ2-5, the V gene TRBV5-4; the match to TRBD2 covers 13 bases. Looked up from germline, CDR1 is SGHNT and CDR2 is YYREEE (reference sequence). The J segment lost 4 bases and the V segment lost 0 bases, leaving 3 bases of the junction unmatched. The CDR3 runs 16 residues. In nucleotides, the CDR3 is TGTGCCAGCAGCTTGGAACTAGCGGGAGGGCCAGAGACCCAGTACTTC. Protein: CASSLELAGGPETQYF.